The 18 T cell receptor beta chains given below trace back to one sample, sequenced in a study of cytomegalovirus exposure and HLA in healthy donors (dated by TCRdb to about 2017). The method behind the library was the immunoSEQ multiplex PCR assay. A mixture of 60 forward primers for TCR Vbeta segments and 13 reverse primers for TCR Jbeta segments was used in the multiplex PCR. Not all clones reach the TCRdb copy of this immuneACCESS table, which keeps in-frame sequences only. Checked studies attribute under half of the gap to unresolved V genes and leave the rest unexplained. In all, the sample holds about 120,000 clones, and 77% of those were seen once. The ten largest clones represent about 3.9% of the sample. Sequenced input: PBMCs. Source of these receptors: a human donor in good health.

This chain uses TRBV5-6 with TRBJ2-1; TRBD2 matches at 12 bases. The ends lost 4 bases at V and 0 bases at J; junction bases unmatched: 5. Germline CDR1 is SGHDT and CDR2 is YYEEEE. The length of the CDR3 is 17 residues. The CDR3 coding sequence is TGTGCCAGCAGCCTGGGACTAGCGGGTAGCTCCTACAATGAGCAGTTCTTC. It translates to CASSLGLAGSSYNEQFF.

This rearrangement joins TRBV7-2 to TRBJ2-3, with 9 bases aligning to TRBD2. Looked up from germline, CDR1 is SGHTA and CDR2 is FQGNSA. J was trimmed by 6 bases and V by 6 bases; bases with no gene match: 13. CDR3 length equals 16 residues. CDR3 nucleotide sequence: TGTGCCAGCAGTCGCGGGGGGGAAGCGGAGGCGGATACGCAGTATTTT. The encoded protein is CASSRGGEAEADTQYF.

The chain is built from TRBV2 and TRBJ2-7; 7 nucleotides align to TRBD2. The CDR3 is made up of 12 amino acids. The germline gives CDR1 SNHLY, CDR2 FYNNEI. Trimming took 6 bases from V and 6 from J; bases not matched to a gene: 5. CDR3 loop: CASRGGGIEQYF. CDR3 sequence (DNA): TGTGCCAGCAGGGGGGGAGGGATCGAGCAGTACTTC.

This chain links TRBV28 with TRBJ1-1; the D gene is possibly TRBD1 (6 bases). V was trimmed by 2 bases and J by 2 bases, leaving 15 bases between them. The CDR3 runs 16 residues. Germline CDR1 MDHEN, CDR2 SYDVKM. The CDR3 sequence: CASSLGGQPLNTEAFF. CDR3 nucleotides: TGTGCCAGCAGTTTAGGCGGACAGCCACTAAACACTGAAGCTTTCTTT.

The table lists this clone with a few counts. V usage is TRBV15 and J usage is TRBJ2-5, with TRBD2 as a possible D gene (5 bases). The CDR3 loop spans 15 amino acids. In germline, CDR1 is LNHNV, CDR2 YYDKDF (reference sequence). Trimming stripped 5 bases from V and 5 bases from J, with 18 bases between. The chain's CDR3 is CATSVTSDLRETQYF. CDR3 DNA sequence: TGTGCCACCAGCGTAACCTCGGACTTGCGGGAGACCCAGTACTTC.

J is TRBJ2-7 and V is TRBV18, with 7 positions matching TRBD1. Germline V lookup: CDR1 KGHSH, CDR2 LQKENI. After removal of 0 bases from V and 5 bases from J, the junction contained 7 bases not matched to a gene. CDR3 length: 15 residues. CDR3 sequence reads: CASSPPTGSPNEQYF. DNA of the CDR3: TGTGCCAGCTCACCACCGACAGGGTCCCCCAACGAGCAGTACTTC.

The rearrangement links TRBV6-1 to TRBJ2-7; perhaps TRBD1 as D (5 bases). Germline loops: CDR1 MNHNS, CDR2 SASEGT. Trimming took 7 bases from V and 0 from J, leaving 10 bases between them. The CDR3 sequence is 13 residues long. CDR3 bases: TGTGCCAGCACTGGACATATCTCCTACGAGCAGTACTTC. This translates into CASTGHISYEQYF.

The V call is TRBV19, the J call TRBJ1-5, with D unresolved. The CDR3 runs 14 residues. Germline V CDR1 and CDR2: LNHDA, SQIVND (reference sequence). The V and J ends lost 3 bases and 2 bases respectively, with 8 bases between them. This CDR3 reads CASSIERGNQPQHF. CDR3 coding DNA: TGTGCCAGTAGTATCGAAAGAGGCAATCAGCCCCAGCATTTT.

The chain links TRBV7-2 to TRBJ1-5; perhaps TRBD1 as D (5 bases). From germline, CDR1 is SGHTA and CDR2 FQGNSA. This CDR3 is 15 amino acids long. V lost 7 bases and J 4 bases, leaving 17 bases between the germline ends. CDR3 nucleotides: TGTGCCAGCACCATACGGGGGGGTGGGAATCAGCCCCAGCATTTT. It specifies CASTIRGGGNQPQHF.

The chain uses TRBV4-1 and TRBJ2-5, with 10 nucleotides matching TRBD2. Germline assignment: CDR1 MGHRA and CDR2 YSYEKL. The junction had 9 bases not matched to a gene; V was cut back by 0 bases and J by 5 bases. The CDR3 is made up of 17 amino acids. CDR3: CASSQDTSGEGRETQYF. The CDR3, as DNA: TGCGCCAGCAGCCAAGATACTAGCGGGGAGGGGAGGGAGACCCAGTACTTC.

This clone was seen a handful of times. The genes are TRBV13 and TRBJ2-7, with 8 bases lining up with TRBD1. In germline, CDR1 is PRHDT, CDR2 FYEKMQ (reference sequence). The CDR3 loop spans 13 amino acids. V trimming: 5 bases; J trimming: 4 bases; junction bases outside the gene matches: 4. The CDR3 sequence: CASSPRGLYEQYF. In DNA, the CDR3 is TGTGCCAGCAGCCCCAGGGGGCTTTACGAGCAGTACTTC.

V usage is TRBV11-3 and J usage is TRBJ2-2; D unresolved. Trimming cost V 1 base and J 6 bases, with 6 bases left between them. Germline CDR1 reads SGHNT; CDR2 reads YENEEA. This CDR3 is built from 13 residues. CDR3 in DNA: TGTGCCAGCAGCTTAGTTCCAGCCGGGGAGCTGTTTTTT. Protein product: CASSLVPAGELFF.

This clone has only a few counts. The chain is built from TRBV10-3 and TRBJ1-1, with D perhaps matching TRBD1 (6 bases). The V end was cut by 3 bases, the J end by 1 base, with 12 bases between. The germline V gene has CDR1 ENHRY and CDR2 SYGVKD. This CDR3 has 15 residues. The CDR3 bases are TGTGCCATCAGTGATTCCGGACAGCCGAACACTGAAGCTTTCTTT. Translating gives CAISDSGQPNTEAFF.

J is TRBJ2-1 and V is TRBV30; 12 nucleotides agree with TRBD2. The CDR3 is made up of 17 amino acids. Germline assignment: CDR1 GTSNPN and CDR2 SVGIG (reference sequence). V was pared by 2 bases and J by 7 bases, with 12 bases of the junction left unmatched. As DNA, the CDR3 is TGTGCCTGGAGTCTGGGGGTGGGGGGACTAGCGGGTAATGAGCAGTTCTTC. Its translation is CAWSLGVGGLAGNEQFF.

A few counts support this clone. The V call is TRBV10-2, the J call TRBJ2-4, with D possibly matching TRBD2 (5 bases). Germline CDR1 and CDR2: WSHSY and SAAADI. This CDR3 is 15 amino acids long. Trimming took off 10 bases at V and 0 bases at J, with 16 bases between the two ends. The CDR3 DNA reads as TGCGCCATATCCAACGGCGGGCCAGCCAAAAACATTCAGTACTTC. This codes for CAISNGGPAKNIQYF.

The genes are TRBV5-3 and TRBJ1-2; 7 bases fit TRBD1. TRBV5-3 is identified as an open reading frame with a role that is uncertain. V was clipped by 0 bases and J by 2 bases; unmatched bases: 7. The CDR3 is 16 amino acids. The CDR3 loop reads CARSLGAGGKNYGYTF. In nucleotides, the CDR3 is TGTGCCAGAAGCTTGGGGGCAGGGGGAAAAAACTATGGCTACACCTTC.

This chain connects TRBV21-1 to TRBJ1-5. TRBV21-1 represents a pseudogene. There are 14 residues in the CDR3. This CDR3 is CASSLGRSGGPQHF. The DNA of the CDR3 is TGTGCCAGCAGCCTGGGACGGTCCGGGGGGCCCCAGCATTTT.

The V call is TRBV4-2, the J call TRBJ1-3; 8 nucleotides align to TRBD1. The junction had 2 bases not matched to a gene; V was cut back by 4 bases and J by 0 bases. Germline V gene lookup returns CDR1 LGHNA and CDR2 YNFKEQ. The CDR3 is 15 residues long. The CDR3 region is CASSPQGASGNTIYF. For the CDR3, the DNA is TGTGCCAGCAGCCCCCAGGGGGCCTCTGGAAACACCATATATTTT.